This TCR beta chain originates from a study of beta chain features in type 1 diabetes. The overall study: Sorted cells examined across all samples numbered some 98 million.

The CDR3 is made up of 14 amino acids. The trim removed 4 bases at V and 2 bases at J, leaving 2 bases unmatched. CDR1 SEHNR and CDR2 FQNEAQ come from the germline V gene (reference sequence). As regards this clone: The target antigen is unknown.

Findings and limits, study-wide: Shorter templates might be favored by PCR, equally in patients and controls. In type 1 diabetes patients, VDJ junctions had fewer insertions; deletions at these junctions were more frequent.

Sorted CD4+ subsets: naive, central memory, regulatory, stem cell-like memory (CD45RO/CCR7/CD25/CD127/CD95/CD27 panel). Expressed TCRB transcripts were sequenced because the isolated RNA had all been reverse transcribed beforehand. Generated by immunoSEQ multiplex PCR, the TCRdb table keeps only in-frame clones and is missing some. The table shows around 340,000 clones, with roughly 21% occurring only once. This sequence originates from a woman aged 18 to 35 in good health. Sequencing input: naive CD4+ T cells from blood. The V call is TRBV7-9, the J call TRBJ2-7, with 10 bases aligning to TRBD2. The CDR3 region has the DNA TGTGCCAGCAGCTCTAGCGGGAGAACCTACGAGCAGTACTTC. Protein: CASSSSGRTYEQYF.